This T cell receptor beta chain was sequenced during a study of blood T cell repertoires in COVID-19. Germline-derived CDR1 and CDR2 are LNHDA and SQIVND (reference sequence). The CDR3 length is 15 residues. The V segment lost 3 bases and the J segment 3 bases; nucleotides outside the gene matches: 4. Sequencing was performed with immunoSEQ multiplex PCR; in TCRdb, only in-frame clones are kept and a portion is missing. The table includes about 300,000 clones, 89% detected once. The sequencing input was PBMCs or T cells enriched from blood (not recorded which). The receptor was isolated from a woman aged 45-60 years who had been exposed to COVID-19. The rearrangement uses TRBV19 and TRBJ2-2; TRBD1 aligns across 7 bases. In nucleotides, the CDR3 is TGTGCCAGTAGTATGATTGACAGGGACACCGGGGAGCTGTTTTTT. Residues: CASSMIDRDTGELFF.